The 30 T cell receptor beta chains given below trace back to one sample, sequenced in a study. Treg sorting used a CD4+CD25+CD127-/low gate. Using its own MiXCR run on the 5' RACE reads, TCRdb lists one record per CDR3 protein. The sample shows more than 7,500 distinct CDR3 sequences, about 15% of them seen only once. Sequenced material: Tregs sorted from blood. These receptor sequences come from a female donor with breast cancer.

Judged by abundance, this clonotype is medium-sized. The genes are TRBV5-5 and TRBJ2-1, with 9 positions matching TRBD1. Trimming took 4 bases from V and 4 from J; bases not matched to a gene: 12. Germline V gene sequence: CDR1 SGHKS, CDR2 YYEKEE (reference sequence). The CDR3 has 17 amino acids. The CDR3 DNA sequence: TGTGCCAGCAGCCCCCCCCCCGGGACAGGGTTATACAATGAGCAGTTCTTC. This gives the protein CASSPPPGTGLYNEQFF.

Details on this clonotype: Given the absence of the conserved phenylalanine or tryptophan at the CDR3 end, a read error is likely. This sequence joins TRBV2 and TRBJ2-2; D is unclear. Between the trimmed V and J ends, which lost 6 bases and 7 bases, there was a span of 6 bases. Per the germline V gene, CDR1 is SNHLY and CDR2 is FYNNEI. CDR3 length equals 11 residues. CDR3 in DNA: TGTGCCAGCAGGGGAATCGGGGAGCTGTTTTTG. It encodes CASRGIGELFL.

This clonotype rates as medium-sized. The chain couples TRBV10-3 to TRBJ1-4; TRBD1 matches at 9 bases. The V segment lost 6 bases and the J segment 6 bases; nucleotides outside the gene matches: 2. The V gene's germline CDR1 is ENHRY and CDR2 SYGVKD. The CDR3 loop spans 13 amino acids. The CDR3 region has the DNA TGTGCCATCAGGGGACAGGGCGATGAAAAACTGTTTTTT. The encoded protein is CAIRGQGDEKLFF.

With regard to this clonotype: A much larger clone lies one base from this, so it may be a read error. The J gene is TRBJ2-5, the V gene TRBV12-3 or TRBV12-4, with a tentative D call TRBD1 (6 bases). This CDR3 contains 14 residues. CDR3 nucleotides: TGTACCAGCAGTTTAGGACAGCTTCAAGAGACCCAGTACTTC. Translating gives CTSSLGQLQETQYF.

This clonotype is judged medium-sized. This chain uses TRBV14 with TRBJ2-3; 10 bases are shared with TRBD2. This CDR3 spans 15 amino acids. The germline V gene encodes CDR1 SGHDN and CDR2 FVKESK. Trimming removed 5 bases from V and 4 bases from J; junction bases left unmatched: 6. CDR3 nucleotide sequence: TGTGCCAGCAGCGAAGGACTAGCGGAGGCAGATACGCAGTATTTT. Translated: CASSEGLAEADTQYF.

The rearrangement joins TRBV5-1 to TRBJ2-3; 10 bases agree with TRBD2. The CDR3 has 16 amino acids. Germline values: CDR1 SGHRS, CDR2 YFSETQ. With V trimmed by 3 bases and J by 4 bases, 8 bases remained unmatched. The CDR3 loop reads CASSSLAGGGSDTQYF. In DNA form, the CDR3 reads TGCGCCAGCAGCTCCTTAGCGGGAGGAGGGTCAGATACGCAGTATTTT.

This clonotype was observed a handful of times. V usage is TRBV29-1 and J usage is TRBJ2-1; 7 bases match TRBD2. This CDR3 is built from 14 residues. The trim removed 7 bases at V and 8 bases at J, leaving 14 bases unmatched. Germline CDR1 reads SQVTM; CDR2 reads ANQGSEA. Here the CDR3 DNA reads TGCAGCGCTGGCCTGGTGACTGGGGGGGATGAGCAGTTCTTC. Translated, it gives CSAGLVTGGDEQFF.

Regarding this clonotype: A read error may explain this, as a much larger clone is one base away. The J gene is TRBJ2-2, the V gene TRBV2; 7 bases are shared with TRBD2. CDR1 and CDR2 from the germline V gene are SNHLY and FYNNEI. This CDR3 contains 16 residues. CDR3 DNA: TGTGCCAGCAGGCACCGCATAATAGCGGGTACCGGGGAGCCGTTTTTT. Encoded protein: CASRHRIIAGTGEPFF.

The sample holds many counts of this clonotype. V and J are TRBV2 and TRBJ2-3, with 8 nucleotides matching TRBD2. The CDR3 runs 14 residues. From germline, CDR1 is SNHLY and CDR2 FYNNEI. Unmatched junction bases numbered 5, after V lost 6 bases and J lost 3 bases. The chain's CDR3 is CASSREGQTDTQYF. As DNA, the CDR3 is TGTGCCAGCAGCCGGGAGGGCCAGACAGATACGCAGTATTTT.

This clonotype was picked up a small number of times. A clone one base away is much larger, so this may be a read error. The V and J genes are TRBV7-9 and TRBJ2-2, with a possible D match to TRBD2 (5 bases). Germline lookup yields CDR1 SEHNR and CDR2 FQNEAQ (reference sequence). The CDR3 is 15 residues long. Between the trimmed V and J ends, which lost 5 bases and 3 bases, there was a span of 13 bases. The CDR3 nucleotides read TGTGCCAGCAGCGGCAGGACTGGGGACACCGGGGAGCTGTTTTTT. This sequence encodes CASSGRTGDTGELFF.

Relative to its sample, this clonotype is medium-sized. This chain joins TRBV5-1 and TRBJ2-1, with 7 bases lining up with TRBD2. The germline gives CDR1 SGHRS, CDR2 YFSETQ. V lost 4 bases to trimming and J lost 15 bases; unmatched junction nucleotides: 22. CDR3 length: 16 amino acids. CDR3: CASSNSFVGGPGVAFF. For the CDR3, the DNA is TGCGCCAGCAGCAATTCCTTCGTGGGAGGGCCCGGGGTAGCGTTCTTC.

By sample share, this clonotype is medium-sized. This chain links TRBV10-2 with TRBJ1-4; no reliable D call. V lost 7 bases and J lost 0, with 12 bases in between. The germline V gene has CDR1 WSHSY and CDR2 SAAADI. The CDR3 runs to 15 residues. CDR3: CASTLRQATNEKLFF. The CDR3 coding sequence is TGCGCCAGCACTCTAAGGCAGGCAACTAATGAAAAACTGTTTTTT.

In its sample, this clonotype was seen many times. The rearrangement joins TRBV12-3 or TRBV12-4 to TRBJ2-7; weak D call: TRBD2 (6 bases). The CDR3 runs 16 residues. V was cut by 3 bases and J by 0 bases, with 15 bases left in between. This CDR3 reads CASSFLAAGSSYEQYF. The CDR3 coding sequence is TGTGCCAGCAGTTTTTTAGCGGCTGGGAGCTCCTACGAGCAGTACTTC.

Only a few counts were recorded for this clonotype. In DNA form, the CDR3 reads TGCAGTGCTAGAGACAGCGGGAGGGCGCGCTCCTACAATGAGCAGTTCTTC. Translation gives CSARDSGRARSYNEQFF. The V and J genes are TRBV20-1 and TRBJ2-1; 10 nucleotides match TRBD2. This CDR3 comprises 17 residues. Looked up from germline, CDR1 is DFQATT and CDR2 is SNEGSKA (reference sequence). J gave up 0 bases and V 0 bases, and 5 bases lay outside the gene matches.

This clonotype is termed medium-sized. J is TRBJ2-7 and V is TRBV7-9; D might be TRBD1 (6 bases). The V gene lost 5 bases and the J gene lost 3 bases, with 11 bases spanning the gap. This CDR3 spans 13 amino acids. Looked up from germline, CDR1 is SEHNR and CDR2 is FQNEAQ (reference sequence). The CDR3 region is CASSNGQYYEQYF. The CDR3 DNA is TGTGCCAGCAGCAACGGACAGTACTACGAGCAGTACTTC.

This clonotype was counted ten times or more. The DNA of the CDR3 is TGTGCCAGCAGCCCTATAGCGGGAGATAGGGGTGAGCAGTTCTTC. Protein sequence: CASSPIAGDRGEQFF. V gene TRBV7-2 combines with J gene TRBJ2-1; TRBD2 agrees at 9 bases. CDR3 length equals 15 residues. Trimming took 5 bases from V and 9 from J; bases not matched to a gene: 11. Per the germline V gene, CDR1 is SGHTA and CDR2 is FQGNSA.

In its sample, this clonotype ranks as medium-sized. This sequence joins TRBV2 and TRBJ1-3; D uncertain. V was clipped by 6 bases and J by 0 bases, with 6 bases between them. CDR3 length equals 13 residues. Germline V gene sequence: CDR1 SNHLY, CDR2 FYNNEI. CDR3 nucleotide sequence: TGTGCCAGCAGAGCAGACTCTGGAAACACCATATATTTT. Translation gives CASRADSGNTIYF.

As concerns this clonotype: Given a much more abundant clone one base away, this may be a read error. This chain uses TRBV7-9 with TRBJ1-2; no definite D call. Germline CDR1 reads SEHNR; CDR2 reads FQNEAQ (reference sequence). V lost 7 bases and J lost 2, with 8 bases in between. This CDR3 has 12 amino acids. The CDR3 DNA is TGTGCCAGCACCTCGGGGAACTATGGCTACACCTTC. Amino acids: CASTSGNYGYTF.

On this clonotype: A read error is likely, as this CDR3 ends without the conserved phenylalanine or tryptophan. It is unclear where the CDR3 begins or ends on the DNA, so no DNA is shown, and the CDR3 is as TCRdb lists it. This chain joins TRBV6-5 and TRBJ1-1; whether TRBD1, the table's D call, matches the DNA was not checked. The CDR3 sequence runs 14 residues, both termini included. The germline V gene encodes CDR1 MNHEY and CDR2 SVGAGI. This chain's CDR3 is CASSDSDRSTEALL.

Note on this clonotype: This may be a read error, as it is one base from a much larger clone. The chain employs TRBV24-1 and TRBJ2-1; 10 nucleotides align to TRBD2. CDR3 length: 15 amino acids. CDR1 and CDR2 (germline): KGHDR, SFDVKD. The CDR3 region is CATSKASGSRNEQSF. CDR3 bases: TGTGCCACGTCAAAGGCTAGCGGGAGTCGTAATGAGCAGTCCTTC.

The J gene is TRBJ2-1, the V gene TRBV12-3 or TRBV12-4; tentatively, D is TRBD2 (5 bases). There are 14 residues in the CDR3. V was clipped by 4 bases and J by 3 bases, with 10 bases between them. The CDR3 spells CASSYWTRYNEQFF. The DNA of the CDR3 is TGTGCCAGCAGTTACTGGACTCGCTACAATGAGCAGTTCTTC.

This clonotype was seen ten or more times. CDR3 coding DNA: TGTGCCAGCAGAAAACTGGGGGGGTGGGACGAGCAGTACTTC. This codes for CASRKLGGWDEQYF. The chain combines TRBV27 with TRBJ2-7; 7 positions match TRBD2. Germline CDR1 and CDR2: MNHEY and SMNVEV (reference sequence). V lost 6 bases and J lost 5; bases outside the gene matches: 10. The CDR3 runs 14 residues.

This clonotype occurred a few times. The rearrangement links TRBV6-5 to TRBJ1-5; the D gene is possibly TRBD1 (6 bases). V was cut by 7 bases and J by 2 bases, with 15 bases left in between. The CDR3 contains 15 residues. From germline, CDR1 is MNHEY and CDR2 SVGAGI. As DNA, the CDR3 is TGTGCCAGCATTAAGCAGGGGAGGCGCAATCAGCCCCAGCATTTT. Amino acid sequence: CASIKQGRRNQPQHF.

A word on this clonotype: Likely a read error: the CDR3 ends without its conserved phenylalanine or tryptophan. The chain links TRBV5-1 to TRBJ1-4; the match to TRBD1 covers 7 bases. With 4 bases clipped from V and 8 bases from J, the junction kept 8 bases outside the gene matches. CDR3 size: 14 residues. Germline-derived CDR1 and CDR2 are SGHRS and YFSETQ. This CDR3 reads CASSQGQAGEKLFL. The CDR3 DNA follows: TGCGCCAGCAGCCAAGGACAGGCGGGAGAAAAACTGTTTCTT.

This clonotype was counted at least ten times. The chain uses TRBV12-3 or TRBV12-4 and TRBJ2-5, with a possible D match to TRBD2 (5 bases). The CDR3 length is 14 residues. The V and J ends lost 5 bases and 5 bases respectively, with 15 bases between them. The CDR3 DNA follows: TGTGCCAGCAGTCTGAGAACGGGCGGGGAGACCCAGTACTTC. Protein sequence: CASSLRTGGETQYF.

By share, this clonotype ranks as medium-sized. The chain recombines TRBV5-1 with TRBJ2-3; 13 bases match TRBD2. CDR3 length: 18 residues. Germline values: CDR1 SGHRS, CDR2 YFSETQ. Trimming removed 5 bases from V and 0 bases from J; junction bases left unmatched: 9. CDR3 DNA sequence: TGCGCCAGCAGTCCGAGGGGACTAGCGGGGCATAGCACAGATACGCAGTATTTT. It encodes CASSPRGLAGHSTDTQYF. Based on the CDR3 plus reference TRBV5-1 and TRBJ2-3, the full variable domain is KAGVTQTPRYLIKTRGQQVTLSCSPISGHRSVSWYQQTPGQGLQFLFEYFSETQRNKGNFPGRFSGRQFSNSRSEMNVSTLELGDSALYLCASSPRGLAGHSTDTQYFGPGTRLTVL.

Ten or more counts support this clonotype. This sequence joins TRBV4-1 and TRBJ2-7; TRBD1 aligns across 10 bases. Germline V gene sequence: CDR1 MGHRA, CDR2 YSYEKL. The CDR3 totals 15 residues. Unmatched junction bases numbered 9, after V lost 5 bases and J lost 5 bases. The CDR3 nucleotides read TGCGCCAGCAGCACCTATTCGGGACAGGGGAACGAGCAGTACTTC. Translating gives CASSTYSGQGNEQYF.

This clonotype is medium-sized. This chain links TRBV5-4 with TRBJ1-1; D remains ambiguous. This CDR3 is built from 15 residues. V dropped 4 bases and J dropped 1 base, with 14 bases sitting between them. CDR1 and CDR2 from the germline V gene are SGHNT and YYREEE (reference sequence). CDR3 sequence reads: CASSVYSRANTEAFF. CDR3 coding DNA: TGTGCCAGCAGCGTGTACAGTCGGGCGAACACTGAAGCTTTCTTT.

This clonotype is a singleton in its sample. The rearrangement links TRBV7-2 to TRBJ2-3; 12 bases fit TRBD2. Germline CDR1 and CDR2: SGHTA and FQGNSA. The CDR3 loop spans 15 amino acids. After removal of 6 bases from V and 4 bases from J, the junction contained 5 bases not matched to a gene. In nucleotides, the CDR3 is TGTGCCAGCAGTTCTAGCGGGGGGGCCCCAGATACGCAGTATTTT. This gives the protein CASSSSGGAPDTQYF.

In regard to this clonotype: A much larger clonotype is one base distant, so this may be a read error. The chain recombines TRBV2 with TRBJ2-1; 8 bases match TRBD2. Trimming removed 4 bases from V and 5 bases from J; junction bases left unmatched: 13. The CDR3 runs to 17 residues. The germline V gene has CDR1 SNHLY and CDR2 FYNNEI. The CDR3 DNA reads TGTGCCAGCAGTGGGGGACCAGCGGGAGATGAGGACAATGAGCAGTTCTTC. This translates into CASSGGPAGDEDNEQFF.